The rows below give T cell receptor beta chains drawn from one sample of a study of cytomegalovirus exposure and HLA in healthy donors. Assay: immunoSEQ multiplex PCR; the TCRdb copy retains only in-frame clones and omits some. Found here are 100,000 to 150,000 clones, 80% of them singletons; the top ten hold 1%. The specimen sequenced was PBMCs. The receptors were sampled from a man between 35 and 55 years old in good health and CMV-seronegative. CDR3s include the opening cysteine and the closing phenylalanine or tryptophan. D genes are given only for firm matches. Clone size is not always given. Where it is, it says once, few, many or a class for expanded clones.

CASSGRVGNQPQHF | TGTGCCAGCAGTGGCAGGGTGGGCAATCAGCCCCAGCATTTT | . | TRBJ1-5 | . | TRBV6-1
CASSVPYTGSHEQYF | TGTGCCAGCAGTGTCCCCTATACAGGGAGCCACGAGCAGTACTTC | . | TRBJ2-7 | . | TRBV28
CASSLGTANGYTF | TGTGCCAGCAGTCTCGGGACAGCAAATGGCTACACCTTC | . | TRBJ1-2 | TRBD1 | TRBV2
CASSLGETQYF | TGCGCCAGCAGCCTCGGGGAGACCCAGTACTTC | . | TRBJ2-5 | . | TRBV4-1
CAISPDGRDTGELFF | TGTGCCATCAGCCCTGACGGCAGGGACACCGGGGAGCTGTTTTTT | . | TRBJ2-2 | . | TRBV10-3
CASSFFLGRPRGDTQYF | TGTGCCAGCAGCTTTTTCTTGGGCCGCCCGCGGGGAGATACGCAGTATTTT | . | TRBJ2-3 | . | TRBV5-8
CASSPNTEAFF | TGTGCCAGCAGCCCTAACACTGAAGCTTTCTTT | . | TRBJ1-1 | . | TRBV2
CARPAGSSNTGELFF | TGTGCCCGTCCTGCCGGGTCTTCGAACACCGGGGAGCTGTTTTTT | . | TRBJ2-2 | . | TRBV2
CASSTRLTGTGNQPQHF | TGTGCCAGCAGTACTCGCCTGACAGGGACGGGCAATCAGCCCCAGCATTTT | . | TRBJ1-5 | TRBD1 | TRBV27
CASSLRQGAGNTIYF | TGTGCCAGCAGCTTGAGACAGGGCGCTGGAAACACCATATATTTT | . | TRBJ1-3 | TRBD1 | TRBV5-6
CASRSRTGVPTSTDTQYF | TGTGCAAGTCGCTCCCGGACAGGAGTGCCAACTAGCACAGATACGCAGTATTTT | . | TRBJ2-3 | . | TRBV12-2
CAWGTSGRQKETQYF | TGTGCCTGGGGGACTAGCGGGAGGCAAAAAGAGACCCAGTACTTC | . | TRBJ2-5 | TRBD2 | TRBV30
CASSETSGRPNEQFF | TGTGCCAGCAGCGAAACTAGCGGGAGACCCAATGAGCAGTTCTTC | . | TRBJ2-1 | TRBD2 | TRBV2
CASSEKGQGRSYEQYF | TGTGCCAGCAGTGAGAAAGGCCAGGGGCGTTCCTACGAGCAGTACTTC | . | TRBJ2-7 | . | TRBV6-4
CASRGGGIDTQYF | TGTGCCAGTAGGGGCGGGGGAATAGATACGCAGTATTTT | . | TRBJ2-3 | TRBD2 | TRBV19
CASSLAQKQPQHF | TGTGCCAGCAGCTTGGCACAGAAACAGCCCCAGCATTTT | . | TRBJ1-5 | . | TRBV7-2
CAISELERGSTDTQYF | TGTGCCATCAGTGAATTGGAGCGGGGTAGCACAGATACGCAGTATTTT | . | TRBJ2-3 | TRBD2 | TRBV10-3
CASSAASDTQYF | TGCGCCAGCAGTGCCGCGTCAGATACGCAGTATTTT | . | TRBJ2-3 | . | TRBV10-1
CASSPRQQETQYF | TGTGCCAGCTCACCGAGACAGCAAGAGACCCAGTACTTC | . | TRBJ2-5 | . | TRBV18
CASSTTGTSGSHEQFF | TGTGCCAGCAGCACGACCGGGACTAGCGGGAGTCATGAGCAGTTCTTC | . | TRBJ2-1 | TRBD2 | TRBV7-2
CASSPMDRSYYEQYF | TGTGCCAGCAGCCCAATGGACAGATCGTACTACGAGCAGTACTTC | . | TRBJ2-7 | . | TRBV7-8
CASSLWSGTEAFF | TGTGCCAGCAGCTTATGGAGCGGCACTGAAGCTTTCTTT | few | TRBJ1-1 | . | TRBV7-2
CASSAFIQVKVKSSGNTIYF | TGTGCCAGCAGTGCTTTTATACAGGTCAAAGTCAAGAGCTCTGGAAACACCATATATTTT | . | TRBJ1-3 | . | TRBV6-1
CASRNQGGEQFF | TGTGCCAGCAGGAACCAAGGGGGTGAGCAGTTCTTC | . | TRBJ2-1 | . | TRBV2
CASSLGTSGNTGELFF | TGTGCCAGCAGCTTGGGGACTAGCGGGAACACCGGGGAGCTGTTTTTT | . | TRBJ2-2 | TRBD2 | TRBV5-4
CASSLDTSGPTYEQYF | TGCGCCAGCAGCTTGGATACTAGCGGACCTACCTACGAGCAGTACTTC | . | TRBJ2-7 | TRBD2 | TRBV5-1
CASSPFETGQGTETQYF | TGTGCCAGCTCACCTTTTGAAACGGGACAGGGGACGGAGACCCAGTACTTC | . | TRBJ2-5 | TRBD1 | TRBV18
CAWRVGGTDTQYF | TGTGCCTGGAGGGTAGGGGGCACAGATACGCAGTATTTT | . | TRBJ2-3 | . | TRBV30
CASSEKGRSEKLFF | TGTGCCAGCAGTGAGAAGGGGAGGAGTGAAAAACTGTTTTTT | few | TRBJ1-4 | . | TRBV2
CASSPEVAALGYTF | TGTGCCAGCAGCCCCGAGGTGGCAGCTTTGGGCTACACCTTC | . | TRBJ1-2 | . | TRBV21-1
CASSLIAGSSYNEQFF | TGCGCCAGCAGCCTTATAGCGGGAAGCTCCTACAATGAGCAGTTCTTC | . | TRBJ2-1 | TRBD2 | TRBV4-1
CASSPPSSYQRNTEAFF | TGTGCCAGCTCACCACCGTCGTCCTACCAAAGGAACACTGAAGCTTTCTTT | . | TRBJ1-1 | . | TRBV18
CASSLPGDTYGYTF | TGTGCCAGCAGCCTCCCGGGAGACACCTATGGCTACACCTTC | . | TRBJ1-2 | . | TRBV28
CASSPQQTVREQYF | TGTGCCAGCAGCCCCCAACAGACAGTGCGCGAGCAGTACTTC | . | TRBJ2-7 | . | TRBV7-9
CASSPPGQGVAEAFF | TGTGCCAGCAGTCCTCCGGGGCAGGGGGTCGCTGAAGCTTTCTTT | . | TRBJ1-1 | TRBD1 | TRBV27
CASGPSGNTYEQYF | TGTGCCAGCGGACCTAGCGGGAATACCTACGAGCAGTACTTC | . | TRBJ2-7 | TRBD2 | TRBV9
CASKTGTYEQYF | TGTGCCAGCAAAACAGGGACCTACGAGCAGTACTTC | . | TRBJ2-7 | . | TRBV6-5
CASSAEGAGNQPQHF | TGTGCCAGCAGTGCGGAGGGGGCCGGCAATCAGCCCCAGCATTTT | . | TRBJ1-5 | TRBD1 | TRBV6-1
CASSLAGGQETQYF | TGTGCCAGCAGCTTAGCGGGAGGCCAAGAGACCCAGTACTTC | . | TRBJ2-5 | . | TRBV7-2
CSVEDAQGAGGYTF | TGCAGCGTTGAAGACGCACAGGGGGCGGGTGGCTACACCTTC | . | TRBJ1-2 | TRBD1 | TRBV29-1
CASSLGGRGQETQYF | TGTGCCAGCAGCTTAGGTGGCAGGGGGCAAGAGACCCAGTACTTC | . | TRBJ2-5 | TRBD1 | TRBV7-2
CASGSSGGAYEQYF | TGTGCCAGCGGGAGCTCCGGGGGGGCCTACGAGCAGTACTTC | . | TRBJ2-7 | TRBD2 | TRBV6-6
CASSVGQGVSNEQFF | TGTGCCAGCAGTGTGGGACAGGGGGTTTCCAATGAGCAGTTCTTC | . | TRBJ2-1 | TRBD1 | TRBV25-1
CASTSGAYNEQFF | TGTGCCAGCACTAGCGGGGCCTACAATGAGCAGTTCTTC | . | TRBJ2-1 | TRBD2 | TRBV6-1
CASSPRTSGSSEQFF | TGTGCCAGCAGCCCCCGGACTAGCGGGAGTAGTGAGCAGTTCTTC | . | TRBJ2-1 | TRBD2 | TRBV14
CASSLSYPLGLSGETQYF | TGTGCCAGCAGCTTAAGTTATCCACTGGGGCTATCGGGAGAGACCCAGTACTTC | . | TRBJ2-5 | . | TRBV7-6
CSVLGLAGVHEQYF | TGCAGCGTGCTCGGGCTAGCGGGAGTACACGAGCAGTACTTC | few | TRBJ2-7 | TRBD2 | TRBV29-1
CASSLSQRAFF | TGTGCCAGCAGCTTGAGTCAGCGAGCTTTCTTT | . | TRBJ1-1 | . | TRBV5-8
CASSPSPGTDTQYF | TGTGCCAGCAGCCCTAGTCCCGGGACAGATACGCAGTATTTT | . | TRBJ2-3 | . | TRBV5-6